The T cell receptor (beta chain) described here comes from a study of shared clonotypes between healthy human individuals (dated by TCRdb to between 2020 and 2021). For the wider study: The cohort included three men and a couple of women between 18 and 49 years of age. To estimate repertoire size and how much clonotypes are shared between individuals, the study performed deep sequencing of blood TCR repertoires from a few healthy adults. Leukapheresis yielded between about 0.85 and 10 billion PBMCs per donor. To increase sequencing depth and limit assay-specific biases, TCR repertoire library preparation and sequencing were carried out by different laboratories using diverse techniques. For each donor, three plates each were used for CD4 naive and CD4 memory, two plates were used for CD8 naive, and one plate was used for CD8 memory.

The CDR3, from cysteine to phenylalanine, totals 16 residues. The sequence is cut down to CDR3 DNA, 48 bases in frame from base 1. The V and J ends are trimmed by 0 bases and 1 base, leaving 11 bases between them. The germline V gene provides CDR1 SGDLS and CDR2 YYNGEE. TCR CDR3 regions were amplified from genomic DNA by multiplex PCR using the deep immunoSEQ assay. Extracted genomic DNA from each cell subset was distributed evenly across all wells of several immunoSEQ 96-well plates, and each plate was treated as a replicate. For sorted subsets, each replicate PCR was loaded with about 0.2 ug genomic DNA, equivalent to 30,000 or so T cell genomes. The purified libraries were quantified using a Qubit 3.0 fluorometer, sized with a Bioanalyzer 2100, and then quantified again using the KAPA Library Quantification kit. Each immunoSEQ 96-well plate was sequenced on its own single-read 150-cycle Illumina NextSeq 550 flow cell. In the original analysis: Because the immunoSEQ output held only junctional sequences and lacked quality scores, the filtering could not match the filtering applied to full-length reads. To assign V/J genes and CDR3, sequences were annotated against IMGT germline references using PyIR, a Python wrapper for IgBLAST v1.9. Reads with weak V/J assignments (E-value above 1e-6), missing CDR3, stop codons, out-of-frame junctions, or ambiguous translated residues were removed. V3J clonotypes were defined as sequences sharing the same inferred V gene, J gene, and CDR3 amino acid sequence. Percentage overlap between repertoires was computed as shared unique clonotypes divided by the size of the smaller repertoire. Three approaches were used to assess repertoire richness: RTK rarefaction, the Chao1 estimator, and Recon v2.1 estimates of unobserved clonotypes. Generation probabilities for all TCRbeta clonotypes obtained by the gDNA method from several donors were computed using OLGA. The table was pulled from immuneACCESS by TCRdb, which kept in-frame rearrangements only. Such tables lose some clones; where checked, under half of the loss comes from unresolved V genes, and the rest has no known cause. For V, J and clone size, that table is used; D and trimming come from the DNA. This sample has about 1.9 million clones in its table, and just over 90% of those were observed once. Approximately 1.7% of the sample is held by the ten biggest clonotypes.

A note on this clone: No cognate antigen has been identified for it. Per-nucleotide qualities are absent, and no much larger clonotype sits a single base away.

CD8 naive samples were obtained by positive selection for CCR7 among CD45RO-negative cells, yielding a CD45RA+CCR7+ population from which TemRA cells were excluded. The donors were healthy, HIV-negative adults who had no recently reported acute infections or vaccinations. All donors were Caucasian adults living in Nashville, Tennessee, USA. After blood collection by leukapheresis, PBMCs were isolated using Ficoll-Histopaque density gradient centrifugation and then cryopreserved in the vapor phase of liquid nitrogen. Purity and quantity of every magnetically sorted T cell population were checked by analytical flow cytometry. Each sorted fraction had its genomic DNA isolated and then quantified by UV absorbance on a Nanodrop 2000c. Study-wide conclusions, independent of this receptor: Sampling was limited to blood, and TCR repertoires in tissue likely differ from TCR repertoires in blood. Naive subsets generally had larger estimated clonotype richness than memory subsets did. Compared with non-shared clonotypes, clonotypes shared by all four sorted-subset donors had higher generation probabilities. When four donors were compared, the shared fraction of clonotypes was roughly 4.8% for naive CD4, around 4% for naive CD8, roughly 2.5% for memory CD4, and around 0.37% for memory CD8. Incomplete sequencing was indicated by rarefaction of sorted-subset datasets, despite the large sequencing depth. The small number of donors limited the genetic and exposure-history diversity represented. Pairwise subsampling indicated that sequencing depth was expected to affect the degree of clonotype sharing among donors.

The sample consisted of naive CD8+ T cells from PBMCs. Interpreted using the paper, the cell subset or site label stands for: CD45RA+CCR7+. The V and J genes are TRBV9 and TRBJ1-3; no D gene can be assigned with confidence. This receptor was obtained from a man aged 18 to 30 in good health. Some clones in this sample may be carry-over from other donors' samples. The nucleotide sequence is given as TGTGCCAGCAGCGTAGATGGCAGTCAGTCTGGAAACACCATATATTTT. Translated, this gives CASSVDGSQSGNTIYF.